The 28 T cell receptor beta chains given below trace back to one sample, sequenced in a study of monozygotic twins with inflammatory bowel disease. TCRdb re-called the 5' RACE reads and gives one entry per CDR3 protein, without DNA. Its clone listing holds about 380,000 distinct CDR3 sequences. The sequencing input was blood. The receptor set was obtained from a human donor with ulcerative colitis or Crohn's disease, or a healthy co-twin of an affected twin (not recorded which).

The chain links TRBV12-3 or TRBV12-4 to TRBJ2-7. CDR3 size: 15 residues. The CDR3 spells CASSVGLRGSYEQYF.

V and J are TRBV20-1 and TRBJ2-5; without DNA, the TCRdb call of TRBD2 cannot be checked. Germline assignment: CDR1 DFQATT and CDR2 SNEGSKA (reference sequence). The CDR3 sequence is 13 residues long. This CDR3 reads CSARSPERETQYF.

This CDR3 reads CASRATSGGAQDTQYF. The chain couples TRBV2 to TRBJ2-3; checking the TCRdb D call of TRBD2 is not possible without DNA. The germline gives CDR1 SNHLY, CDR2 FYNNEI. This CDR3 region has 16 residues.

The chain couples TRBV24-1 to TRBJ2-5; no DNA is available, so the TRBD2 call from TCRdb remains unchecked. This CDR3 region has 15 residues. Germline V gene lookup returns CDR1 KGHDR and CDR2 SFDVKD. This CDR3 reads CATSERDPRSETQYF.

This chain connects TRBV6-5 to TRBJ2-3; as DNA is missing, the TRBD1 call by TCRdb cannot be tested. This CDR3 has 13 residues. CDR1 is MNHEY, CDR2 SVGAGI, per germline. Here the CDR3 reads CASTLPGGDTQYF.

The chain is built from TRBV24-1 and TRBJ2-1; TCRdb names TRBD1, which stays unverified in the absence of DNA. Germline V gene lookup returns CDR1 KGHDR and CDR2 SFDVKD. This CDR3 contains 14 residues. CDR3 amino acids: CATSGGGSYNEQFF.

This chain joins TRBV12-3 or TRBV12-4 and TRBJ2-5; checking the TCRdb D call of TRBD2 is not possible without DNA. CDR3 size: 15 residues. The CDR3 spells CASSFSRGFSETQYF.

The genes are TRBV5-1 and TRBJ1-1; TCRdb reports TRBD1, a call that lacks DNA to check it against. Germline CDR1 and CDR2: SGHRS and YFSETQ. The CDR3 totals 13 residues. CDR3 residues: CASSVNGATEAFF.

The chain couples TRBV12-3 or TRBV12-4 to TRBJ2-7; TCRdb designates TRBD1, a call that cannot be tested without DNA. The CDR3 contains 13 residues. The CDR3 loop reads CASSSTGGGEQYF.

The J gene is TRBJ2-1, the V gene TRBV9; TCRdb's D call, TRBD2, is unchecked because there is no DNA. There are 15 residues in the CDR3. Looked up from germline, CDR1 is SGDLS and CDR2 is YYNGEE. CDR3 sequence: CASSVEAGGYNEQFF.

The V call is TRBV7-9, the J call TRBJ2-2. In germline, CDR1 is SEHNR, CDR2 FQNEAQ (reference sequence). The CDR3 loop spans 14 amino acids. The CDR3 spells CASSSWVATGELFF.

The chain recombines TRBV11-2 with TRBJ2-3; the D call from TCRdb, TRBD1, cannot be confirmed without DNA. CDR3 length: 16 residues. CDR1 and CDR2 from the germline V gene are SGHAT and FQNNGV. The chain's CDR3 is CASSLGPGTGADTQYF.

The chain employs TRBV18 and TRBJ2-1; TCRdb picks TRBD1, but there is no DNA to check that call. This CDR3 region has 13 residues. Germline V gene lookup returns CDR1 KGHSH and CDR2 LQKENI. This CDR3 reads CASSTLRGGEQFF.

V usage is TRBV7-8 and J usage is TRBJ2-3; without DNA, the TCRdb call of TRBD1 cannot be checked. This CDR3 is built from 15 residues. From germline, CDR1 is SGHVS and CDR2 FQNEAQ. The CDR3: CASSPQAGGTDTQYF. The variable domain in full, with the rest retrieved from reference TRBV7-8 and TRBJ2-3, is GAGVSQSPRYKVAKRGQDVALRCDPISGHVSLFWYQQALGQGPEFLTYFQNEAQLDKSGLPSDRFFAERPEGSVSTLKIQRTQQEDSAVYLCASSPQAGGTDTQYFGPGTRLTVL.

V and J are TRBV3-1 and TRBJ2-7. The length of the CDR3 is 14 residues. CDR1 LGHDT and CDR2 YNNKEL come from the germline V gene (reference sequence). CDR3 residues: CASSQGFTNYEQYF.

This CDR3 is CSARDLGRLNTEAFF. The V call is TRBV20-1, the J call TRBJ1-1. The CDR3 is 15 residues long. Per germline, CDR1 DFQATT and CDR2 SNEGSKA (reference sequence).

The chain joins TRBV12-3 or TRBV12-4 to TRBJ1-5; as DNA is missing, the TRBD1 call by TCRdb cannot be tested. The CDR3 sequence is 15 residues long. CDR3 sequence: CASSLGDRVSQPQHF.

The chain links TRBV29-1 to TRBJ2-1; TCRdb lists TRBD2, though no DNA is available to test this call. The length of the CDR3 is 11 residues. Germline lookup yields CDR1 SQVTM and CDR2 ANQGSEA. The CDR3 sequence: CSSGEYNEQFF.

V and J are TRBV4-3 and TRBJ2-1; without DNA, the TCRdb call of TRBD2 cannot be checked. The CDR3 runs to 17 residues. Germline V gives CDR1 LGHNA, CDR2 YSLEER. This CDR3 is CASSQGQGVGPWDEQFF.

This chain links TRBV21-1 with TRBJ2-3; with no DNA, the TCRdb D assignment of TRBD1 cannot be verified. TRBV21-1 is noted as a pseudogene. This CDR3 is built from 17 residues. The CDR3 loop is CASSKDGRRGETDTQYF.

The V gene is TRBV4-3, the J gene TRBJ1-2. The CDR3 is 16 amino acids. The V gene's germline CDR1 is LGHNA and CDR2 YSLEER. The CDR3 spells CASSQDLRRVYYGYTF.

The chain recombines TRBV19 with TRBJ1-1; the TCRdb D gene call, TRBD1, has no DNA to confirm it. This CDR3 spans 14 amino acids. Germline CDR1 LNHDA, CDR2 SQIVND (reference sequence). The CDR3 reads CASSDTGYGTEAFF.

The chain combines TRBV18 with TRBJ2-7; TCRdb lists TRBD1, though no DNA is available to test this call. The CDR3 length is 13 residues. From germline, CDR1 is KGHSH and CDR2 LQKENI. CDR3 region: CASSLQGGGEQYF.

The chain couples TRBV4-2 to TRBJ2-3; lacking DNA, the TRBD1 call made by TCRdb goes unchecked. Germline CDR1 LGHNA, CDR2 YNFKEQ. The CDR3 sequence is 12 residues long. CDR3 in amino acids: CASSQGQGGQYF.

This chain joins TRBV6-6 and TRBJ2-3. Germline V lookup: CDR1 MNHNY, CDR2 SVGAGI (reference sequence). CDR3 length equals 13 residues. The CDR3 region is CASSYSGTDTQYF.

J is TRBJ2-1 and V is TRBV11-3; the TCRdb call, TRBD2, lacks DNA for checking. Germline V gene sequence: CDR1 SGHNT, CDR2 YENEEA. CDR3 size: 13 residues. The CDR3 spells CASSLVSGGPQFF.

This chain connects TRBV7-2 to TRBJ2-7; the TCRdb call, TRBD1, lacks DNA for checking. This CDR3 has 15 amino acids. Germline lookup yields CDR1 SGHTA and CDR2 FQGNSA. CDR3: CASSFDRADPYEQYF.

This chain uses TRBV6-1 with TRBJ1-2. The CDR3 loop spans 14 amino acids. Germline loops: CDR1 MNHNS, CDR2 SASEGT. The CDR3 is CASSIGDPRYGYTF.